This T cell receptor (beta chain) was identified during a study of blood T cell repertoires in COVID-19. Study overall: Acute and convalescent COVID-19 samples came from the United States, Italy and Spain.

Under the authors' procedure: Reference gene primer amplification gave nucleated cell count estimates. Only in-frame clones appear in the TCRdb table, and some are missing; sequencing was by immunoSEQ multiplex PCR. V and J calls and clone size are given by that table; D and trimming were obtained from the DNA. This table has about 210,000 clones, approximately 90% appearing once. The sequenced sample consisted of peripheral blood. This receptor was identified in a young man with acute or convalescent COVID-19.

CDR3 loop: CASSQDLLAGTTDTQYF. CDR3 DNA: TGTGCCAGCAGCCAAGATCTCCTAGCGGGGACCACAGATACGCAGTATTTT. The rearrangement links TRBV3-1 (or the pseudogene TRBV3-2) to TRBJ2-3, with 9 bases fitting TRBD2. CDR3 size: 17 residues. V trimming: 0 bases; J trimming: 2 bases; junction bases outside the gene matches: 6. The germline CDR1 and CDR2 sequences are LGHDT and YNNKEL (reference sequence).